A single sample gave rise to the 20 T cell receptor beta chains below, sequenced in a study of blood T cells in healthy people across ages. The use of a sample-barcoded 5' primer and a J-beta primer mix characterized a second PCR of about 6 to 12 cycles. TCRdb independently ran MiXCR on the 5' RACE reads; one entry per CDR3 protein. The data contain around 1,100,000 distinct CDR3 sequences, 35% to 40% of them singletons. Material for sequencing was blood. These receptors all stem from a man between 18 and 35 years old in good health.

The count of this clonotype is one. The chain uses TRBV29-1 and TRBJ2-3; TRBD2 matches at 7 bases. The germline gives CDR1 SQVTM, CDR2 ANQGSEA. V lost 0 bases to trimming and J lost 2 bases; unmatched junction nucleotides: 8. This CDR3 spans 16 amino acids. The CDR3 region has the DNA TGCAGCGTTGAAGAGGGCTGGCGGGGGTACACAGATACGCAGTATTTT. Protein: CSVEEGWRGYTDTQYF.

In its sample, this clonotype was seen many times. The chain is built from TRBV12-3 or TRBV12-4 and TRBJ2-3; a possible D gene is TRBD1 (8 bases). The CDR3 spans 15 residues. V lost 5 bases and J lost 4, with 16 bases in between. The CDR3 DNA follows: TGTGCCAGCAGTCCGATTACAGGGGGGGCAGATACGCAGTATTTT. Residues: CASSPITGGADTQYF.

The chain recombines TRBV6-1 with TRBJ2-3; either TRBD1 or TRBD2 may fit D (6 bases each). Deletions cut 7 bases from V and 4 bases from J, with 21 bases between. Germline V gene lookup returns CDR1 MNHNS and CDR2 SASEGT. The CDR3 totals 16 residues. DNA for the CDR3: TGTGCCAGCACCGAGGGTCTAGGGGGGTATGCAGATACGCAGTATTTT. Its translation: CASTEGLGGYADTQYF.

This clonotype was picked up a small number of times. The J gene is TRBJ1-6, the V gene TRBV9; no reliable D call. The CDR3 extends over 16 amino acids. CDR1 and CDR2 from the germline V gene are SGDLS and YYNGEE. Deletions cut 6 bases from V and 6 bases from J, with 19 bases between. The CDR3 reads CASTADPGIGNSPLHF. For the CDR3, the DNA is TGTGCCAGCACCGCCGACCCGGGAATTGGTAATTCACCCCTCCACTTT.

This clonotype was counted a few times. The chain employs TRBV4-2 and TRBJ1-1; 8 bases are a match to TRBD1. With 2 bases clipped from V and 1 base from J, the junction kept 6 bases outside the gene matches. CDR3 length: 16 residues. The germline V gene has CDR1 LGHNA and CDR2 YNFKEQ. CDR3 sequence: CASSQPSGQANTEAFF. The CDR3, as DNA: TGTGCCAGCAGCCAACCCTCGGGACAGGCGAACACTGAAGCTTTCTTT.

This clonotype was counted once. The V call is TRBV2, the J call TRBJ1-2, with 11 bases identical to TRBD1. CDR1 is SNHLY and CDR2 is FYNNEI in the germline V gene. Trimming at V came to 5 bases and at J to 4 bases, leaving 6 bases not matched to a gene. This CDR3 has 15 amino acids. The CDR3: CASSRPGQGGYGYTF. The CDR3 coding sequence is TGTGCCAGCAGTCGCCCGGGACAGGGGGGCTATGGCTACACCTTC. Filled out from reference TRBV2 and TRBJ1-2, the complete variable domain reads EPEVTQTPSHQVTQMGQEVILRCVPISNHLYFYWYRQILGQKVEFLVSFYNNEISEKSEIFDDQFSVERPDGSNFTLKIRSTKLEDSAMYFCASSRPGQGGYGYTFGSGTRLTVV.

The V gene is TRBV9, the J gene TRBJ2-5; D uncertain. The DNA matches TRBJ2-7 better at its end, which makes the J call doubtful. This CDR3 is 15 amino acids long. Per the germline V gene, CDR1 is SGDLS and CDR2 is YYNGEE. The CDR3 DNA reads TGTGCCAGCAGCGTAGGGACGGCTGACTCCTACGAGCAGTACTTC. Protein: CASSVGTADSYEQYF.

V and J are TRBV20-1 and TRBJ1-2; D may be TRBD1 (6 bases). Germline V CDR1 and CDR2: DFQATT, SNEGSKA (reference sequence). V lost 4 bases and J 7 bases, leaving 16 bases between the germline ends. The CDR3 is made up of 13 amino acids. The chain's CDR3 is CSAIPGVLGGYTF. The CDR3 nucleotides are TGCAGTGCTATACCAGGGGTTCTAGGTGGCTACACCTTC.

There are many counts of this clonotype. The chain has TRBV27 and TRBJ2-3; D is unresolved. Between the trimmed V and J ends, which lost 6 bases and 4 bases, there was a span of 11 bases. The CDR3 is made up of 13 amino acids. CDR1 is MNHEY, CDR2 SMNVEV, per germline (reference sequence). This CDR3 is CASSSRLADTQYF. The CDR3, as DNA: TGTGCCAGCAGCTCCCGATTAGCAGATACGCAGTATTTT.

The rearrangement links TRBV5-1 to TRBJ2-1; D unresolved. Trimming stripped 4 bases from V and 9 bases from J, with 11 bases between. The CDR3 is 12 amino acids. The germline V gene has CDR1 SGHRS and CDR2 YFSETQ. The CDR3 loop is CASSPNHAEQFF. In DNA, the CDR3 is TGCGCCAGCAGCCCAAACCATGCTGAGCAGTTCTTC.

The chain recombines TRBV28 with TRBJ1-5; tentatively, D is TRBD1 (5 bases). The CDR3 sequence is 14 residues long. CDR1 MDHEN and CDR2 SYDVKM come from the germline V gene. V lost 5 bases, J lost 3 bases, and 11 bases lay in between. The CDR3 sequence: CASSPDISNQPQHF. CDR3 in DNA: TGTGCCAGCAGTCCGGACATCTCCAATCAGCCCCAGCATTTT.

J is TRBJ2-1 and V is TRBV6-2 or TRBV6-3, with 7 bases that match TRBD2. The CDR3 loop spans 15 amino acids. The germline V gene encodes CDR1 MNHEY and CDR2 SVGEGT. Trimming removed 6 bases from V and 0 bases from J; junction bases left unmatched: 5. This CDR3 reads CASSGAGSSYNEQFF. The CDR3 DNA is TGTGCCAGCAGCGGAGCGGGGAGCTCCTACAATGAGCAGTTCTTC.

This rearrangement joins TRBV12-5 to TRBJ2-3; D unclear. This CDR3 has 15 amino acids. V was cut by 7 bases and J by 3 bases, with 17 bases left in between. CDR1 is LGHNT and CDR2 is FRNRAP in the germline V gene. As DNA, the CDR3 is TGTGCTAGTGTATTTAGTTTTGGGGTTACAGATACGCAGTATTTT. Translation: CASVFSFGVTDTQYF.

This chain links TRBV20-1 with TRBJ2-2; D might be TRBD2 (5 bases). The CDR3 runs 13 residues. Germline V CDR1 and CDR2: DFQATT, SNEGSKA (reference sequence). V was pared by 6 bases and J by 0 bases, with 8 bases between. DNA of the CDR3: TGCAGTGCGGGGAGACCGAACACCGGGGAGCTGTTTTTT. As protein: CSAGRPNTGELFF.

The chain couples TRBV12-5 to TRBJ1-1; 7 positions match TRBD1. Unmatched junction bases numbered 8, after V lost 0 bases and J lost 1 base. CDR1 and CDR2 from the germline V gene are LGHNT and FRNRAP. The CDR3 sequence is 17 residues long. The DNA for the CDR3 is TGTGCTAGTGGTTTGGTAATATCAGGACAGGCGAACACTGAAGCTTTCTTT. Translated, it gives CASGLVISGQANTEAFF. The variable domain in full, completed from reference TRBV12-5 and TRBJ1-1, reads DARVTQTPRHKVTEMGQEVTMRCQPILGHNTVFWYRQTMMQGLELLAYFRNRAPLDDSGMPKDRFSAEMPDATLATLKIQPSEPRDSAVYFCASGLVISGQANTEAFFGQGTRLTVV.

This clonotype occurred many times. CDR3 DNA sequence: TGTGCCAGCAGTTACTCACGGGGCACAGATACGCAGTATTTT. It is translated as CASSYSRGTDTQYF. The V gene is TRBV6-2 or TRBV6-3, the J gene TRBJ2-3; no definite D call. Trimming cost V 0 bases and J 1 base, with 5 bases left between them. The CDR3 is 14 amino acids. CDR1 and CDR2 from the germline V gene are MNHEY and SVGEGT.

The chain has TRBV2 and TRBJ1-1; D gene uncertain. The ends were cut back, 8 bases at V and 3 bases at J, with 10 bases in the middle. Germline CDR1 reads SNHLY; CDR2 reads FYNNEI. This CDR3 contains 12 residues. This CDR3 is CASETVDTEAFF. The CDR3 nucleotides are TGTGCCAGCGAGACGGTAGACACTGAAGCTTTCTTT.

The CDR3, as DNA: TGTGCCAGCAGCCTCTACAAGCTGTACAATGAGCAGTTCTTC. Its translation: CASSLYKLYNEQFF. V gene TRBV28 combines with J gene TRBJ2-1, with D unresolved. Germline values: CDR1 MDHEN, CDR2 SYDVKM. This CDR3 contains 14 residues. V was cut by 6 bases and J by 4 bases, with 13 bases left in between. Supplemented by reference TRBV28 and TRBJ2-1, the full variable domain reads DVKVTQSSRYLVKRTGEKVFLECVQDMDHENMFWYRQDPGLGLRLIYFSYDVKMKEKGDIPEGYSVSREKKERFSLILESASTNQTSMYLCASSLYKLYNEQFFGPGTRLTVL.

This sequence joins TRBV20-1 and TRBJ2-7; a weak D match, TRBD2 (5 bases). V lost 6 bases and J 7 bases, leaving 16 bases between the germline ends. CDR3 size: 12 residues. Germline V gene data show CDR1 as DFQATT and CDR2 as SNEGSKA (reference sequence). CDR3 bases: TGCAGTGCCCCACCCGAACGGGGTGAGCAGTACTTC. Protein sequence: CSAPPERGEQYF.

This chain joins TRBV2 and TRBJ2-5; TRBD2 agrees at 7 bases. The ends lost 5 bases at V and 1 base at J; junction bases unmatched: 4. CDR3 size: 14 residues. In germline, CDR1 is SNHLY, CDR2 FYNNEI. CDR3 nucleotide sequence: TGTGCCAGCAGTCAAACTAGCGTCCAAGAGACCCAGTACTTC. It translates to CASSQTSVQETQYF.